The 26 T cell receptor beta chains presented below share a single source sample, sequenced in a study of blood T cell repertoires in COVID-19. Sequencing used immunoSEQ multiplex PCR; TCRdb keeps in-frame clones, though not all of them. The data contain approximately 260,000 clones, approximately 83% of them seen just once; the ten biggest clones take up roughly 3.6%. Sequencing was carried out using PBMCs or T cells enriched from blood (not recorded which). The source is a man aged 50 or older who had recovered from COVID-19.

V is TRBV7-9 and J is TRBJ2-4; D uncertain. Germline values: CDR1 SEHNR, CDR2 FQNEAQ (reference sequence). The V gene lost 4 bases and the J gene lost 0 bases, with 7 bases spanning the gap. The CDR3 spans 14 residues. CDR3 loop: CASSSQVAKNIQYF. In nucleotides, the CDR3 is TGTGCCAGCAGCTCCCAGGTAGCCAAAAACATTCAGTACTTC.

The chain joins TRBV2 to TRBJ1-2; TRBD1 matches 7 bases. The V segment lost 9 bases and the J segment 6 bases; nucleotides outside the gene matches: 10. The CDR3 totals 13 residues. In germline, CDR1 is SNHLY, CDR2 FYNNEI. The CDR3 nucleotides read TGTGCCAGAGGAGACAGGGTGGCGGATGGCTACACCTTC. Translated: CARGDRVADGYTF.

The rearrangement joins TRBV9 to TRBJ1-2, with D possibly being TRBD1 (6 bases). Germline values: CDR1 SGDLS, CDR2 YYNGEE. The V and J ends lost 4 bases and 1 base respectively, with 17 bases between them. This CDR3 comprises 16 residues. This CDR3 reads CASSFVGASDNYGYTF. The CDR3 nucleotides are TGTGCCAGCAGCTTCGTGGGGGCGTCGGATAACTATGGCTACACCTTC.

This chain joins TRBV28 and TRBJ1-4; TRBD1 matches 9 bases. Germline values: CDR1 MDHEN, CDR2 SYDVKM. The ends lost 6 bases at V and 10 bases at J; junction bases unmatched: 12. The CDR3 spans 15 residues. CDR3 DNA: TGTGCCAGCAGCTTTGGGACAGGGTTAGGTGGAAAACTGTTTTTT. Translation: CASSFGTGLGGKLFF. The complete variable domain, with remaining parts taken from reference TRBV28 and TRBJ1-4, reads DVKVTQSSRYLVKRTGEKVFLECVQDMDHENMFWYRQDPGLGLRLIYFSYDVKMKEKGDIPEGYSVSREKKERFSLILESASTNQTSMYLCASSFGTGLGGKLFFGSGTQLSVL.

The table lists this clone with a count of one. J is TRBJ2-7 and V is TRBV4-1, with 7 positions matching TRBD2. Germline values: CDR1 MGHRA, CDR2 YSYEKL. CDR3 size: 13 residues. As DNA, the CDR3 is TGCGCTACCTCCAGGGCTAGCGGCTACGAGCAGTACTTC. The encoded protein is CATSRASGYEQYF.

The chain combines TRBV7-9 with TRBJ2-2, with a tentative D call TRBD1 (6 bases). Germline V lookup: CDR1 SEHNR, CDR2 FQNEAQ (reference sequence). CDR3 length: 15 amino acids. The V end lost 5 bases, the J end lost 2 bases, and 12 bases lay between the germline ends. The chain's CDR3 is CASSDTGTNTGELFF. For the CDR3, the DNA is TGTGCCAGCAGCGATACCGGGACAAACACCGGGGAGCTGTTTTTT. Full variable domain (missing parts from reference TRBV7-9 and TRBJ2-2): DTGVSQNPRHKITKRGQNVTFRCDPISEHNRLYWYRQTLGQGPEFLTYFQNEAQLEKSRLLSDRFSAERPKGSFSTLEIQRTEQGDSAMYLCASSDTGTNTGELFFGEGSRLTVL.

CDR3 in amino acids: CASSQDLAGGLETQYF. The CDR3 DNA sequence: TGCGCCAGCAGCCAAGATCTGGCGGGAGGGCTCGAGACCCAGTACTTC. V is TRBV4-3 and J is TRBJ2-5; 9 bases are shared with TRBD2. The V gene end was trimmed by 0 bases and the J gene end by 5 bases; junction bases not matched to a gene: 7. Germline loops: CDR1 LGHNA, CDR2 YSLEER. CDR3 length equals 16 residues.

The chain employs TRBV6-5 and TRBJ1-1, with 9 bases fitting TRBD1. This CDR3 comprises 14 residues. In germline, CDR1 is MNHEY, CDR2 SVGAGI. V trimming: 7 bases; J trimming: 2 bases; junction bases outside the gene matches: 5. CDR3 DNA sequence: TGTGCCAGCACCCGGGACAGGGTTAACACTGAAGCTTTCTTT. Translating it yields CASTRDRVNTEAFF.

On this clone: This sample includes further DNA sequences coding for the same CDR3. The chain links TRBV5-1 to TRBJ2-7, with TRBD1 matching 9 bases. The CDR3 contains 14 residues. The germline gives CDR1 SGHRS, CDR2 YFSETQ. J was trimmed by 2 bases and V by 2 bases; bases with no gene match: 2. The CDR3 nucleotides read TGCGCCAGCAGCTTAGGACAGGGGCCCTACGAGCAGTACTTC. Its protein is CASSLGQGPYEQYF.

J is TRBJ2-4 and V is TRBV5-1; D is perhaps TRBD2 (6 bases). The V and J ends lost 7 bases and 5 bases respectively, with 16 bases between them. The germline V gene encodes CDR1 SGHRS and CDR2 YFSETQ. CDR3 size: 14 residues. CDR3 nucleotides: TGCGCCAGCGCACACGAGGGGAGGCAAAACATTCAGTACTTC. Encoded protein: CASAHEGRQNIQYF. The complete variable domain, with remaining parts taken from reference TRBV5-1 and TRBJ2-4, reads KAGVTQTPRYLIKTRGQQVTLSCSPISGHRSVSWYQQTPGQGLQFLFEYFSETQRNKGNFPGRFSGRQFSNSRSEMNVSTLELGDSALYLCASAHEGRQNIQYFGAGTRLSVL.

The chain's CDR3 is CASRRGYGRGDNEQFF. As DNA, the CDR3 is TGCGCCAGCAGGAGGGGGTACGGTAGAGGAGACAATGAGCAGTTCTTC. The J gene is TRBJ2-1, the V gene TRBV5-1; maybe TRBD1 (6 bases). Germline assignment: CDR1 SGHRS and CDR2 YFSETQ. The length of the CDR3 is 16 residues. The V end was cut by 5 bases, the J end by 5 bases, with 20 bases between.

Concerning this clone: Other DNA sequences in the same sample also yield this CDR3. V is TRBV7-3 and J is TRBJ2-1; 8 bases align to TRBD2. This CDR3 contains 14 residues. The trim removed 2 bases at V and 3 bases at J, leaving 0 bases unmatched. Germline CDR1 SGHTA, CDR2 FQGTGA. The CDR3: CASSLAGGYNEQFF. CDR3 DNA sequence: TGTGCCAGCAGCTTAGCGGGGGGCTACAATGAGCAGTTCTTC.

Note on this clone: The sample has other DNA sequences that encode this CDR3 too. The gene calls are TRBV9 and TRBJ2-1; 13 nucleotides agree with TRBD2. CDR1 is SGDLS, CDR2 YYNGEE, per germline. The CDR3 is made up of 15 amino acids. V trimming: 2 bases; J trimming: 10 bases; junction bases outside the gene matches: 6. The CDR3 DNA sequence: TGTGCCAGCAGCGTCGGACTAGCGGGAGAAGGGGAGCAGTTCTTC. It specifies CASSVGLAGEGEQFF. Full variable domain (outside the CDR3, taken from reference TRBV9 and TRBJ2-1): DSGVTQTPKHLITATGQRVTLRCSPRSGDLSVYWYQQSLDQGLQFLIQYYNGEERAKGNILERFSAQQFPDLHSELNLSSLELGDSALYFCASSVGLAGEGEQFFGPGTRLTVL.

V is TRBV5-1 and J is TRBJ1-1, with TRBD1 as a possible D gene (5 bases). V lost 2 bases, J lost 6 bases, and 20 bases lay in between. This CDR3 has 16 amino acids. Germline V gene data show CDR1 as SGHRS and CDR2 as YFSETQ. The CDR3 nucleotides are TGCGCCAGCAGCTTCTCCCGCCGACAGTATCGTCCTGAAGCTTTCTTT. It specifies CASSFSRRQYRPEAFF.

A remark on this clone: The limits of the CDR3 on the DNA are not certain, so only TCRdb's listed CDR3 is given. CDR3 sequence: CASSFLGTGLAGVSQYF. The chain carries TRBV28 and TRBJ2-3; TRBD2, the D gene given by the table, was not confirmed from the DNA. The CDR3 region is 17 residues in length, termini included. The V gene's germline CDR1 is MDHEN and CDR2 SYDVKM.

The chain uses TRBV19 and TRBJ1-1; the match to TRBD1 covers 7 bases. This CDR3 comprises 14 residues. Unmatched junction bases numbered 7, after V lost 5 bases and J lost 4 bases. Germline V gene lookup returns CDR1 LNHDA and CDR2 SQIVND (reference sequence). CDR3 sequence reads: CASSWAPGGTEAFF. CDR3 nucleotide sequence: TGTGCCAGTAGTTGGGCTCCAGGGGGCACTGAAGCTTTCTTT.

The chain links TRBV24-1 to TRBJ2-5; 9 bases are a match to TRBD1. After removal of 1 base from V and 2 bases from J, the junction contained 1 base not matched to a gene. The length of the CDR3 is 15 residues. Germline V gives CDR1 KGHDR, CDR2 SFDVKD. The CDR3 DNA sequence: TGTGCCACCAGTGATTTTGGGACAGGGCAAGAGACCCAGTACTTC. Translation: CATSDFGTGQETQYF.

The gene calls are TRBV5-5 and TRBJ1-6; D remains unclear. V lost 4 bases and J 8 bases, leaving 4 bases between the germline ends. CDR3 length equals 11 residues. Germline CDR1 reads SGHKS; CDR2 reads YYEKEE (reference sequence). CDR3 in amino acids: CASSRDSPLHF. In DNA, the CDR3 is TGTGCCAGCAGCCGTGATTCACCCCTCCACTTT.

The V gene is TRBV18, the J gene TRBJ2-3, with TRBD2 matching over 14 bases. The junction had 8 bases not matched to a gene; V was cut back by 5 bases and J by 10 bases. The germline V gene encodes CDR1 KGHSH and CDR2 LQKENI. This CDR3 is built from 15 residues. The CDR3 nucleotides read TGTGCCAGCTCAATCCCGGGACTAGCGGGAGCCGCGCAGTATTTT. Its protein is CASSIPGLAGAAQYF. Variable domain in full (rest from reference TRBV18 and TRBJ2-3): NAGVMQNPRHLVRRRGQEARLRCSPMKGHSHVYWYRQLPEEGLKFMVYLQKENIIDESGMPKERFSAEFPKEGPSILRIQQVVRGDSAAYFCASSIPGLAGAAQYFGPGTRLTVL.

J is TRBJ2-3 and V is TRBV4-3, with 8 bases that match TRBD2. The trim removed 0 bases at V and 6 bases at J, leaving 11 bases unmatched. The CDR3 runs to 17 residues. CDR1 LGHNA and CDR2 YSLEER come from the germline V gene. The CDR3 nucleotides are TGCGCCAGCAGCCAAGATACTAGCGGATCCGTTGATGATACGCAGTATTTT. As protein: CASSQDTSGSVDDTQYF.

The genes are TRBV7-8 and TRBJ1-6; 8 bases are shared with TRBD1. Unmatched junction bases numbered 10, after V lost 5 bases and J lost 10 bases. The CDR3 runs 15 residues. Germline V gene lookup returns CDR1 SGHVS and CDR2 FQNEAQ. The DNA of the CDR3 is TGTGCCAGCAGCCATGACAGGGGTTTGGGATCACCCCTCCACTTT. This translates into CASSHDRGLGSPLHF.

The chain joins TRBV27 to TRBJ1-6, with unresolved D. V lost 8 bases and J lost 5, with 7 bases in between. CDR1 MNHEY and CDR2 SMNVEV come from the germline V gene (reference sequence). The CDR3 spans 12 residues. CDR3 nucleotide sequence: TGTGCCAGCGGCAGGAATAATTCACCCCTCCACTTT. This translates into CASGRNNSPLHF.

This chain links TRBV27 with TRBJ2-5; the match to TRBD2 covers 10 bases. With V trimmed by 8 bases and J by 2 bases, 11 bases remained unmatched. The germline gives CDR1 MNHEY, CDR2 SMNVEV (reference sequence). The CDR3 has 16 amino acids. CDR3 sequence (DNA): TGTGCCAGCGGAACCTTAGCGGGGGGACTTCAAGAGACCCAGTACTTC. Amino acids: CASGTLAGGLQETQYF.

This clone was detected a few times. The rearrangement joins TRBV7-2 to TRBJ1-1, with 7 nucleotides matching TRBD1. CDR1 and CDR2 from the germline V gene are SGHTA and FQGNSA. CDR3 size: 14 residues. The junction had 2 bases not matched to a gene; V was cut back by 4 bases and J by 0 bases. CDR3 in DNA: TGTGCCAGCAGCTGGGACAGCCTGAACACTGAAGCTTTCTTT. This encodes CASSWDSLNTEAFF.

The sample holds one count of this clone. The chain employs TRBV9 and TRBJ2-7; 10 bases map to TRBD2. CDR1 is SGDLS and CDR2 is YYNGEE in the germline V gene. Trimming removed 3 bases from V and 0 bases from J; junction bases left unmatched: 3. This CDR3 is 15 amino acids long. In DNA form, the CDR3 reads TGTGCCAGCAGCGCCTCTAGCGGGAGCTCCTACGAGCAGTACTTC. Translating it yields CASSASSGSSYEQYF.

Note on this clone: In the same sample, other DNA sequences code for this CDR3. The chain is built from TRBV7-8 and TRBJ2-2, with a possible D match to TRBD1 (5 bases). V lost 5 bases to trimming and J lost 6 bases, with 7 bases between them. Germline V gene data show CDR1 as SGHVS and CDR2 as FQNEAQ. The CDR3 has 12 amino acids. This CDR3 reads CASSPRAGELFF. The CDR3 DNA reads TGTGCCAGCAGCCCCAGGGCCGGGGAGCTGTTTTTT.